The 29 T cell receptor beta chains below come from one sample, sequenced in a study of response to subunit inactivated influenza vaccine. TCRdb reprocessed the RT-PCR reads via MiXCR and lists one record per CDR3 protein. The repertoire holds over 400,000 distinct CDR3 sequences, with roughly 9.7% as singletons. The material sequenced was PBMCs from blood, taken around seven weeks after vaccination. All receptors derive from a man aged 45-65 years who received an inactivated influenza vaccine.

J is TRBJ2-3 and V is TRBV15, with D possibly TRBD2 on 7 matching bases. This CDR3 comprises 14 residues. Trimming left V 7 bases short and J 1 base short, with 12 bases between. The germline CDR1 and CDR2 sequences are LNHNV and YYDKDF (reference sequence). CDR3: CATTDGGRTDTQYF. For the CDR3, the DNA is TGTGCCACCACTGACGGGGGGCGCACAGATACGCAGTATTTT.

This clonotype was counted between two and nine times. V gene TRBV28 combines with J gene TRBJ2-3, with unresolved D. Germline CDR1 reads MDHEN; CDR2 reads SYDVKM. This CDR3 is 16 amino acids long. V was clipped by 4 bases and J by 0 bases, with 14 bases between them. CDR3 nucleotides: TGTGCCAGCAGTTCTCCAGCGAGAGTGAGCACAGATACGCAGTATTTT. This codes for CASSSPARVSTDTQYF.

This clonotype has just a few counts. The rearrangement joins TRBV7-2 to TRBJ2-7; 9 bases are a match to TRBD2. Germline assignment: CDR1 SGHTA and CDR2 FQGNSA. This CDR3 is 15 amino acids long. Unmatched junction bases numbered 5, after V lost 1 base and J lost 4 bases. CDR3: CASSLGGGAWYEQYF. For the CDR3, the DNA is TGTGCCAGCAGCTTAGGCGGGGGGGCCTGGTACGAGCAGTACTTC.

This chain connects TRBV7-3 to TRBJ2-7; 9 nucleotides agree with TRBD1. The CDR3 has 15 amino acids. V gave up 5 bases and J gave up 5 bases; unmatched junction bases: 10. In germline, CDR1 is SGHTA, CDR2 FQGTGA. For the CDR3, the DNA is TGTGCCAGCAGCCTAAGAACAGGGGGCGAGAACGAGCAGTACTTC. It is translated as CASSLRTGGENEQYF.

The V gene is TRBV2, the J gene TRBJ1-5, with D possibly matching TRBD1 (5 bases). The CDR3 is made up of 16 amino acids. Germline assignment: CDR1 SNHLY and CDR2 FYNNEI. V was trimmed by 6 bases and J by 1 base, leaving 16 bases between them. CDR3 sequence reads: CASRQSWGKSNQPQHF. The CDR3 nucleotides are TGTGCCAGCAGACAGTCTTGGGGGAAGAGCAATCAGCCCCAGCATTTT.

This clonotype came up a few times. The chain has TRBV18 and TRBJ1-4; D is perhaps TRBD1 (6 bases). V was clipped by 4 bases and J by 4 bases, with 7 bases between them. This CDR3 spans 13 amino acids. The germline gives CDR1 KGHSH, CDR2 LQKENI. The CDR3: CASSQQGNEKLFF. The CDR3 DNA is TGTGCCAGCTCACAACAGGGTAATGAAAAACTGTTTTTT. The whole variable domain, filled in from reference TRBV18 and TRBJ1-4, reads NAGVMQNPRHLVRRRGQEARLRCSPMKGHSHVYWYRQLPEEGLKFMVYLQKENIIDESGMPKERFSAEFPKEGPSILRIQQVVRGDSAAYFCASSQQGNEKLFFGSGTQLSVL.

This clonotype has just a few counts. This chain joins TRBV11-2 and TRBJ2-4; the match to TRBD1 covers 7 bases. The V segment lost 0 bases and the J segment 6 bases; nucleotides outside the gene matches: 14. This CDR3 has 18 residues. Germline assignment: CDR1 SGHAT and CDR2 FQNNGV. The CDR3 sequence: CASSLDPAGGLIVNIQYF. CDR3 DNA: TGTGCCAGCAGCTTAGATCCGGCAGGGGGATTAATCGTAAACATTCAGTACTTC.

This clonotype has more than one count but fewer than ten. The chain joins TRBV29-1 to TRBJ1-3; D is possibly TRBD1 (6 bases). The germline V and J ends were trimmed by 6 bases and 0 bases, with 12 bases remaining between them. The CDR3 is 14 residues long. From germline, CDR1 is SQVTM and CDR2 ANQGSEA. The CDR3, as DNA: TGCAGCGTGGCCGGACAGTTCTCTGGAAACACCATATATTTT. Translating gives CSVAGQFSGNTIYF.

This clonotype was observed a few times. The chain carries TRBV5-1 and TRBJ2-4, with 8 bases that match TRBD2. The V and J ends lost 2 bases and 1 base, in that order; junction bases with no gene match: 5. Germline CDR1 reads SGHRS; CDR2 reads YFSETQ. CDR3 size: 16 residues. CDR3 in DNA: TGCGCCAGCAGCTTTGTCGGGGGGGCGGCCAAAAACATTCAGTACTTC. It specifies CASSFVGGAAKNIQYF.

This clonotype was recorded many times. J is TRBJ2-7 and V is TRBV28, with 8 bases aligning to TRBD1. V was pared by 7 bases and J by 5 bases, with 10 bases of the junction left unmatched. This CDR3 region has 14 residues. Germline loops: CDR1 MDHEN, CDR2 SYDVKM. CDR3 in amino acids: CASISDRVRNEQYF. CDR3 nucleotide sequence: TGTGCCAGCATCTCGGACAGGGTTCGGAACGAGCAGTACTTC.

Turning to this clonotype: It may be a read error: a sequence one base away is much more abundant. V is TRBV28 and J is TRBJ2-1, with 8 nucleotides matching TRBD2. The CDR3 is 16 residues long. Per the germline V gene, CDR1 is MDHEN and CDR2 is SYDVKM. The V gene end was trimmed by 7 bases and the J gene end by 5 bases; junction bases not matched to a gene: 13. This CDR3 is CASTSIGLAVHNEQFF. The CDR3 nucleotides read TGTGCCAGCACTTCCATTGGACTAGCAGTCCACAATGAGCAGTTCTTC.

This clonotype showed up just a few times. The rearrangement links TRBV10-3 to TRBJ1-1, with TRBD1 identical over 9 bases. In germline, CDR1 is ENHRY, CDR2 SYGVKD. V gave up 11 bases and J gave up 2 bases; unmatched junction bases: 6. This CDR3 has 13 residues. The CDR3 spells CAFRTGENTEAFF. The CDR3, as DNA: TGTGCCTTTAGGACAGGGGAAAACACTGAAGCTTTCTTT.

This clonotype was counted at least ten times. The genes are TRBV20-1 and TRBJ2-4; unclear D gene. The V end lost 2 bases, the J end lost 0 bases, and 5 bases lay between the germline ends. Germline CDR1 and CDR2: DFQATT and SNEGSKA (reference sequence). The CDR3 loop spans 13 amino acids. Here the CDR3 DNA reads TGCAGTGCTAGATCCTTAGCCAAAAACATTCAGTACTTC. Translated, it gives CSARSLAKNIQYF.

This clonotype was recorded at least ten times. The rearrangement links TRBV7-2 to TRBJ2-5; 13 bases map to TRBD2. The germline V gene encodes CDR1 SGHTA and CDR2 FQGNSA. Germline trimming cut 5 bases from V and 4 bases from J; bases unmatched to any gene: 4. The CDR3 is made up of 15 amino acids. CDR3 amino acids: CASSMTSGGLETQYF. In nucleotides, the CDR3 is TGTGCCAGCAGCATGACTAGCGGGGGGTTAGAGACCCAGTACTTC.

CDR3 protein: CASSLVEVSGGFQFF. DNA for the CDR3: TGCGCCAGCAGCTTGGTAGAGGTTAGCGGGGGGTTCCAGTTCTTC. This sequence joins TRBV5-1 and TRBJ2-1; 10 positions match TRBD2. The V gene's germline CDR1 is SGHRS and CDR2 YFSETQ. V gave up 0 bases and J gave up 13 bases; unmatched junction bases: 10. The CDR3 totals 15 residues.

V is TRBV20-1 and J is TRBJ2-2; TRBD2 matches at 8 bases. Trimming took 5 bases from V and 4 from J; bases not matched to a gene: 6. The CDR3 covers 14 residues. CDR1 and CDR2 from the germline V gene are DFQATT and SNEGSKA (reference sequence). The CDR3 DNA reads TGCAGTGCTCCCGGGACTAGGGGCACCGGGGAGCTGTTTTTT. Translating gives CSAPGTRGTGELFF.

The chain employs TRBV6-2 or TRBV6-3 and TRBJ1-5; weak D call: TRBD1 (6 bases). CDR1 and CDR2 (germline): MNHEY, SVGEGT. The CDR3 extends over 14 amino acids. Between the trimmed V and J ends, which lost 6 bases and 2 bases, there was a span of 11 bases. CDR3 bases: TGTGCCAGCAGGAGGGGGGATGGCAATCAGCCCCAGCATTTT. This sequence encodes CASRRGDGNQPQHF.

The CDR3 protein is CASSFRGFQPQHF. For the CDR3, the DNA is TGTGCCAGCAGCTTTAGGGGGTTTCAGCCCCAGCATTTT. The chain joins TRBV7-2 to TRBJ1-5, with TRBD1 as a possible D gene (6 bases). Between the trimmed V and J ends, which lost 3 bases and 6 bases, there was a span of 9 bases. Looked up from germline, CDR1 is SGHTA and CDR2 is FQGNSA. This CDR3 is built from 13 residues.

The chain links TRBV7-2 to TRBJ2-3; 8 nucleotides match TRBD1. CDR1 SGHTA and CDR2 FQGNSA come from the germline V gene. The CDR3 runs 13 residues. V dropped 9 bases and J dropped 2; count of bases not matched to a gene: 4. CDR3 in amino acids: CASRDRNTDTQYF. DNA for the CDR3: TGTGCCAGTCGGGACAGGAACACAGATACGCAGTATTTT.

The chain has TRBV28 and TRBJ2-7, with D hard to call. The CDR3 covers 13 residues. Germline V CDR1 and CDR2: MDHEN, SYDVKM. The V end lost 5 bases, the J end lost 7 bases, and 15 bases lay between the germline ends. CDR3 loop: CASSLGMRLEQYF. The CDR3, as DNA: TGTGCCAGCAGTCTGGGTATGCGTTTGGAGCAGTACTTC.

This clonotype was detected a few times. The rearrangement uses TRBV18 and TRBJ2-2; D may match TRBD1 or TRBD2 (5 bases each). The CDR3 extends over 15 amino acids. V lost 4 bases, J lost 1 base, and 10 bases lay in between. Germline V lookup: CDR1 KGHSH, CDR2 LQKENI. The CDR3 here is CASSRGTGNTGELFF. CDR3 DNA sequence: TGTGCCAGCTCACGAGGGACGGGGAACACCGGGGAGCTGTTTTTT.

This clonotype has only a few counts. The rearrangement links TRBV7-9 to TRBJ2-2; D may be TRBD2 (5 bases). Deletions cut 5 bases from V and 1 base from J, with 11 bases between. The CDR3 loop spans 15 amino acids. Per germline, CDR1 SEHNR and CDR2 FQNEAQ (reference sequence). The CDR3 DNA reads TGTGCCAGCAGCAGGAGGATAGTGAACACCGGGGAGCTGTTTTTT. It translates to CASSRRIVNTGELFF. The variable domain in full, with the rest retrieved from reference TRBV7-9 and TRBJ2-2, is DTGVSQNPRHKITKRGQNVTFRCDPISEHNRLYWYRQTLGQGPEFLTYFQNEAQLEKSRLLSDRFSAERPKGSFSTLEIQRTEQGDSAMYLCASSRRIVNTGELFFGEGSRLTVL.

This clonotype came up a few times. This chain links TRBV6-2 or TRBV6-3 with TRBJ2-3; 8 bases match TRBD1. Germline V gene sequence: CDR1 MNHEY, CDR2 SVGEGT. The CDR3 loop spans 16 amino acids. V was clipped by 6 bases and J by 4 bases; unmatched bases: 12. The CDR3 nucleotides read TGTGCCAGCAGCAACAGGGGGTTGGGCTCGTCAGATACGCAGTATTTT. This sequence encodes CASSNRGLGSSDTQYF.

This clonotype was recorded at least ten times. The chain links TRBV4-3 to TRBJ2-4; D remains ambiguous. CDR3 size: 13 residues. V was pared by 0 bases and J by 5 bases, with 5 bases between. Germline values: CDR1 LGHNA, CDR2 YSLEER. The CDR3 DNA reads as TGCGCCAGCAGCCAAGAGGCACAAAACATTCAGTACTTC. Its protein is CASSQEAQNIQYF.

This clonotype was seen repeatedly, ten times or more. J is TRBJ2-1 and V is TRBV4-2; no firm D call. Trimming took 2 bases from V and 6 from J, leaving 5 bases between them. Per the germline V gene, CDR1 is LGHNA and CDR2 is YNFKEQ. The CDR3 is 12 residues long. DNA for the CDR3: TGTGCCAGCAGCCAATTTTTCAATGAGCAGTTCTTC. Its translation: CASSQFFNEQFF.

The sample holds a few counts of this clonotype. The gene calls are TRBV2 and TRBJ1-1; no clear D gene. The CDR3 spans 11 residues. Trimming pared 3 bases from V and 6 bases from J, leaving 5 bases between. CDR1 is SNHLY, CDR2 FYNNEI, per germline. The CDR3 loop is CASSEISEAFF. Written as DNA, the CDR3 is TGTGCCAGCAGTGAGATCTCTGAAGCTTTCTTT.

This clonotype was observed at least ten times. This rearrangement joins TRBV20-1 to TRBJ2-1; a possible D gene is TRBD2 (5 bases). This CDR3 has 15 residues. The germline V gene encodes CDR1 DFQATT and CDR2 SNEGSKA (reference sequence). V was trimmed by 0 bases and J by 4 bases, leaving 13 bases between them. CDR3 loop: CSARDRLARYNEQFF. CDR3 nucleotides: TGCAGTGCTAGAGATCGGCTAGCTCGGTACAATGAGCAGTTCTTC.

The V and J genes are TRBV28 and TRBJ2-7; no clear D. The germline V gene encodes CDR1 MDHEN and CDR2 SYDVKM. There are 17 residues in the CDR3. V shed 3 bases and J shed 0 bases, with 18 bases lying between them. In nucleotides, the CDR3 is TGTGCCAGCAGTTTCGTTTTTTGGGGAACCTCCTCCTACGAGCAGTACTTC. Translating it yields CASSFVFWGTSSYEQYF.

The chain has TRBV9 and TRBJ2-1; possibly TRBD1 or TRBD2 for D (5 bases each). Germline lookup yields CDR1 SGDLS and CDR2 YYNGEE. The CDR3 contains 16 residues. Trimming removed 0 bases at V and 7 bases at J, with 17 bases between. The CDR3 nucleotides are TGTGCCAGCAGCGTAGGGGGGATGAGGACCTCAAATGAGCAGTTCTTC. It encodes CASSVGGMRTSNEQFF.